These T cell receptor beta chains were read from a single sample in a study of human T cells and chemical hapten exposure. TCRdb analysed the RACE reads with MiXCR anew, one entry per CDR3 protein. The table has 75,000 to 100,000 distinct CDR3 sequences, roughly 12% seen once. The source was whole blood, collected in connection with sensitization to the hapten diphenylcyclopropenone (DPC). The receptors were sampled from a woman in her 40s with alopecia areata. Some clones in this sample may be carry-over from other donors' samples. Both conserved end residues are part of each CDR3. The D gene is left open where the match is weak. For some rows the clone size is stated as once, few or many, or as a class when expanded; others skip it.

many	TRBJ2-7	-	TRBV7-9	TGTGCCAGCAGCTACAGCCAATCCTACGAGCAGTACTTC	CASSYSQSYEQYF
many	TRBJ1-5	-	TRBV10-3	TGTGCCATCAGTGACCCCCCAGGTGGGGATCAGCCCCAGCATTTT	CAISDPPGGDQPQHF
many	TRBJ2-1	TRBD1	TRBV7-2	TGTGCCAGCAGGTCGGGACAGATCAATGAGCAGTTCTTC	CASRSGQINEQFF
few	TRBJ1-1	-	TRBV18	TGTGCCAGCTCACCACGGGACGACAACACTGAAGCTTTCTTT	CASSPRDDNTEAFF
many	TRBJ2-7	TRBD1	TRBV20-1	TGCAGTGCCTTTGGGACAGCCACCTCCTACGAGCAGTACTTC	CSAFGTATSYEQYF
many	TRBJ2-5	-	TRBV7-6	TGTGCCAGCAGCTTTGACAGACCCCAAGAGACCCAGTACTTC	CASSFDRPQETQYF
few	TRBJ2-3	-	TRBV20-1	TGCAGTGCTATTTATTGGTTCGTGAGGGTCTCTAGCACAGATACGCAGTATTTT	CSAIYWFVRVSSTDTQYF
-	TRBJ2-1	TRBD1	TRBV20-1	TGCAGTGTTCGTGGGGTACAGGGGGCGTCCTTCAATGAGCAGTTCTTC	CSVRGVQGASFNEQFF
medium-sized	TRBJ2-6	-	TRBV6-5	TGTGCCAGCAGTTACTCGAGTGGCTCTGGGGCCAACGTCCTGACTTTC	CASSYSSGSGANVLTF
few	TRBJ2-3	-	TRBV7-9	TGTGCCAGCAGCTCACCCCAAGAGGCTGTAGATACGCAGTATTTT	CASSSPQEAVDTQYF
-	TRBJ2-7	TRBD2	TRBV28	TGTGCCAGCAGTTCCGGGGGGATAAGGCACGAGCAGTACTTC	CASSSGGIRHEQYF
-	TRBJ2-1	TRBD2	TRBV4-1	TGCGCCAGCAGCCAAGCTGGTAGCGGGAGTCTCTATGAGCAGTTCTTC	CASSQAGSGSLYEQFF
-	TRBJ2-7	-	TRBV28	TGTGCCAGCGCCCGGGAGACCTACGAGCAGTACTTC	CASARETYEQYF
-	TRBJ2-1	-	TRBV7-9	TGTGCCAGCAGCTTATACCGACTTACATACAATGAGCAGTTCTTC	CASSLYRLTYNEQFF
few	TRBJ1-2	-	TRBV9	TGTGCCAGCAGCTCCCAGACAGGAACTAACTATGGCTACACCTTC	CASSSQTGTNYGYTF
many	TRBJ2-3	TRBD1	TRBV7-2	TGTGCCAGCAGCCTAGGACAGGGGCTCTCCGTCACAGATACGCAGTATTTT	CASSLGQGLSVTDTQYF
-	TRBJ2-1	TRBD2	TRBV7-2	TGTGCCAGCAGAATTAGCACTAGCGGGAGCTATGAGCAGTTCTTC	CASRISTSGSYEQFF
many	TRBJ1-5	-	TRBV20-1	TGCAGTGCTAGGGGATTGCATCAGCCCCAGCATTTT	CSARGLHQPQHF
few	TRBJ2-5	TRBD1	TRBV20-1	TGCAGGGGGGACAGGGGGCTGGAGACCCAGTACTTC	CRGDRGLETQYF
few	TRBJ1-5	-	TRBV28	TGTGCCAGCAGGCACTCGTGGGAGGATCAGCCCCAGCATTTT	CASRHSWEDQPQHF
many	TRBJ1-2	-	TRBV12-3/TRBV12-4	TGTGCCAGCAGTTTAGATTCCTATGGCTACACCTTC	CASSLDSYGYTF
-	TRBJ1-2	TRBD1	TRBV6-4	TGTGCCAGCAGTGACTCATGGACAGGGGGGAATGGCTACACCTTC	CASSDSWTGGNGYTF
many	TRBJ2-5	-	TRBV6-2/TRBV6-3	TGTGCCAGCAAGGAACCGAACTCGGAGACCCAGTACTTC	CASKEPNSETQYF
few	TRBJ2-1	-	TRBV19	TGTGCCAGTAGTATAGGCCCCCATAGTGAGCAGTTCTTC	CASSIGPHSEQFF
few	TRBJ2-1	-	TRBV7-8	TGTGCCAGCAGCTTGGCCCGCGGCAGGGTAGATGAGCAGTTCTTC	CASSLARGRVDEQFF
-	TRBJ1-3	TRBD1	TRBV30	TGTGCCTGGAACACAGGGGGCCTAGACACCATATATTTT	CAWNTGGLDTIYF
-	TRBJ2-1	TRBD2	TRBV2	TGTGCCAGCAGAGGTAGACTAGCGGGAGTAAATGAGCAGTTCTTC	CASRGRLAGVNEQFF
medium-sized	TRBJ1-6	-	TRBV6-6	TGTGCCAGCACCTCGTTACAGGGCTCGGATTCACCCCTCCACTTT	CASTSLQGSDSPLHF
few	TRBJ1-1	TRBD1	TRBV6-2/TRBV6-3	TGTGCCAGCAGTCAAAACAGGGGTGGCACTGAAGCTTTCTTT	CASSQNRGGTEAFF
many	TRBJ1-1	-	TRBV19	TGTGCCAGTACCGCCCTGTTGGGGCTGGGCACTGAAGCTTTCTTT	CASTALLGLGTEAFF
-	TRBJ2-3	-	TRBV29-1	TGCAGCGTTGTCCCCACAGATACGCAGTATTTT	CSVVPTDTQYF
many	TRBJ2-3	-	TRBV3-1	TGTGCCAGCAGCCAAGATCTTAGGGCTAGCCTTAGCACAGATACGCAGTATTTT	CASSQDLRASLSTDTQYF
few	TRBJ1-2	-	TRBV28	TGTGCCAGCAGTCAACAGGACAACTATGGCTACACCTTC	CASSQQDNYGYTF
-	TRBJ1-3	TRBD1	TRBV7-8	TGTGCCAGCAGCCCTGGACAGGCTCTCTCTGGAAACACCATATATTTT	CASSPGQALSGNTIYF
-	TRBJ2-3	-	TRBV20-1	TGCAGTGCTAACTGGAGGGAGAGGCCAGATACGCAGTATTTT	CSANWRERPDTQYF
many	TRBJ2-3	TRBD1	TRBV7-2	TGTGCCAGCAGAGGGACAGGGATCAGCACAGATACGCAGTATTTT	CASRGTGISTDTQYF
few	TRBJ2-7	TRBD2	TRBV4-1	TGCGCCAGCAGCCAATATCCGCGGACTAGCCTCTCCTACGAGCAGTACTTC	CASSQYPRTSLSYEQYF
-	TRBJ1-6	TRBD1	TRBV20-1	TGCAGTGCTAGTCCCACAGGGGGCAGCAATTCACCCCTCCACTTT	CSASPTGGSNSPLHF
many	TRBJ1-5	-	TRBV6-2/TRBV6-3	TGTGCCAGCAGTTACTTACAGGGTCTGCTGGGCAATCAGCCCCAGCATTTT	CASSYLQGLLGNQPQHF
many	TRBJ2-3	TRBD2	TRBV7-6	TGTGCCAGCAGCTTAGGATCCCTTAGTGCGGGAGCGGATACGCAGTATTTT	CASSLGSLSAGADTQYF
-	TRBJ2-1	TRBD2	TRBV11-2	TGTGCCAGCAGCCTCGTAGGGACTAGCGGGACCTACAATGAGCAGTTCTTC	CASSLVGTSGTYNEQFF
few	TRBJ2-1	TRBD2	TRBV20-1	TGCAGTGCTAGGGGGAACCTAGCGGGGGCCCACTACAATGAGCAGTTCTTC	CSARGNLAGAHYNEQFF
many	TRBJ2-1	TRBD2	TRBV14	TGTGCCAGCAGCTCAAGGCGAGCGGGGGCCTACAATGAGCAGTTCTTC	CASSSRRAGAYNEQFF
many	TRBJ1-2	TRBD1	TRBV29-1	TGCAGCGTTGAGGACACCCGGGACAGGGAAAACTATGGCTACACCTTC	CSVEDTRDRENYGYTF
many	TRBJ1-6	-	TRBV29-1	TGCAGCGTTGGAACTGATTCACCCCTCCACTTT	CSVGTDSPLHF
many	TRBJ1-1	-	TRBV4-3	TGCGCCAGCAGCCAAGGAGCTTACACTGAAGCTTTCTTT	CASSQGAYTEAFF
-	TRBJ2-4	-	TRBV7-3	TGTGCCAGCAGCTTGGGACTAGCCAAAAACATTCAGTACTTC	CASSLGLAKNIQYF
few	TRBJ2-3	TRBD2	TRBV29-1	TGCAGCCTCGAACATCCAGCGGGGGTCACAGATACGCAGTATTTT	CSLEHPAGVTDTQYF
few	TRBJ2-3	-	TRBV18	TGTGCCAGCTCACCACCGTCCGTCTCTAGCACAGATACGCAGTATTTT	CASSPPSVSSTDTQYF
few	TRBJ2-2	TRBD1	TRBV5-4	TGTGCCAGCAGTCTCCGGGACAGGGGGGTTGCCGGGGAGCTGTTTTTT	CASSLRDRGVAGELFF